This T cell receptor (beta chain) was recovered during a study of response to subunit inactivated influenza vaccine. One entry per CDR3 protein results from TCRdb running MiXCR on the RT-PCR reads. The repertoire holds around 530,000 distinct CDR3 sequences, with 12% as singletons. This CDR3 spans 15 amino acids. Study observations and caveats: Only a handful of new T cells, the authors suggested, are recruited with each seasonal influenza vaccination.

This clonotype turned up a few times. The target antigen is unknown. The junction does not match germline at one end; this may be a read error. The receptor was derived from a man aged 50 to 59 who received an inactivated influenza vaccine. The sequencing used PBMCs from blood, collected on the day of vaccination. This chain uses TRBV12-3 or TRBV12-4 with TRBJ1-3; D is uncertain. As DNA, the CDR3 is TGTGCCAGCAGTTCGGACGTAATCTCTGGAAACACCACATATTTT. Protein: CASSSDVISGNTTYF.